Sequencing of this T cell receptor (beta chain) was carried out in a study of cytomegalovirus exposure and HLA in healthy donors. About the study: HLA-typed donors were the source of 90 million or so unique TCRs, which an early data release held. Study results and caveats: The classifier reportedly diagnosed cytomegalovirus status with high sensitivity and specificity.

The CDR3 length is 14 residues. Germline values: CDR1 SGHDT, CDR2 YYEEEE. V lost 0 bases and J lost 5, with 11 bases in between. Primers included in the PCR were 60 Vbeta and 13 Jbeta primers. Per the authors' pipeline: Unique TCR beta chains totaled roughly 80 million in a later count, with around 10 million of them shared. TCRdb keeps only in-frame clones here, not all; method: immunoSEQ multiplex PCR. D and trimming were read from the DNA, whereas the V and J calls and clone size are those reported in that table. The repertoire has about 160,000 clones, roughly 72% of them found once; the top ten carry roughly 1.6%. With regard to this clone: Its cognate antigen is unknown.

The chain employs TRBV5-6 and TRBJ1-2; unclear D gene. The sequence came from a man between 35 and 55 years old in good health and CMV-seronegative. The sequencing input was PBMCs. The CDR3 DNA sequence: TGTGCCAGCAGCTTGGAAGTCAGGCTTTATGGCTACACCTTC. The encoded protein is CASSLEVRLYGYTF. Filled out from reference TRBV5-6 and TRBJ1-2, the complete variable domain reads DAGVTQSPTHLIKTRGQQVTLRCSPKSGHDTVSWYQQALGQGPQFIFQYYEEEERQRGNFPDRFSGHQFPNYSSELNVNALLLGDSALYLCASSLEVRLYGYTFGSGTRLTVV.